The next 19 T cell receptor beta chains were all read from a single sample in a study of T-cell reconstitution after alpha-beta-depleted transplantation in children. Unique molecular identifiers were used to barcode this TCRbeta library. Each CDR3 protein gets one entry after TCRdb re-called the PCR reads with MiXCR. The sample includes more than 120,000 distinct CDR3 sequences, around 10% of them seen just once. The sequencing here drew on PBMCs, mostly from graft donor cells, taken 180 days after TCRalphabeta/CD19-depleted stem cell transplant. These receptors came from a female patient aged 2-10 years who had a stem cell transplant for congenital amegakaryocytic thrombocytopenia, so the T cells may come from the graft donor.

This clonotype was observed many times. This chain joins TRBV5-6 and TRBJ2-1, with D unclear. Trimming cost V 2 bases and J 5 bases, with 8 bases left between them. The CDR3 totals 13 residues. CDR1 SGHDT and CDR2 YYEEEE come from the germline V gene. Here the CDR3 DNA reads TGTGCCAGCAGCTTTACGCCAAACAATGAGCAGTTCTTC. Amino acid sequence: CASSFTPNNEQFF.

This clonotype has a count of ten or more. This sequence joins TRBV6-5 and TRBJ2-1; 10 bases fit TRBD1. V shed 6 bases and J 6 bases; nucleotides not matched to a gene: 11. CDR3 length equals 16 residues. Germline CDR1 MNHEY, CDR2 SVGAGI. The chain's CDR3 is CASRQPGTGDANEQFF. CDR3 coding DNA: TGTGCCAGCAGACAACCCGGGACAGGGGATGCCAATGAGCAGTTCTTC.

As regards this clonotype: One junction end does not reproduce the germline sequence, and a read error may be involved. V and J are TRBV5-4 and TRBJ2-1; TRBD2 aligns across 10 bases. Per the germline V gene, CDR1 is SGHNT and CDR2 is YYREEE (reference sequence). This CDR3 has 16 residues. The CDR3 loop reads CAISPRGLAGVREQFF. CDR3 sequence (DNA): TGTGCCATCAGCCCTCGAGGTCTAGCGGGAGTTCGAGAGCAGTTCTTC.

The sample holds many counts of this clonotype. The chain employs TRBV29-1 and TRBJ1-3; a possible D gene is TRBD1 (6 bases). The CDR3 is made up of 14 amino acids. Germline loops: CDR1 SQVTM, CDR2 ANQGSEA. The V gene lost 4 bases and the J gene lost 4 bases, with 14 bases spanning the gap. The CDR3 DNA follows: TGCAGCGTTGTGGCTGGGGGCAAGGGAAACACCATATATTTT. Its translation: CSVVAGGKGNTIYF.

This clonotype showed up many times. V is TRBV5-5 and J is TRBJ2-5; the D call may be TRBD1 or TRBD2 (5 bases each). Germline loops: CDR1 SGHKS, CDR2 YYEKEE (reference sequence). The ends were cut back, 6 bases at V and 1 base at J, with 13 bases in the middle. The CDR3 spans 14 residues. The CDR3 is CASNPQRGQETQYF. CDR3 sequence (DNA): TGTGCCAGCAACCCCCAGAGGGGCCAAGAGACCCAGTACTTC.

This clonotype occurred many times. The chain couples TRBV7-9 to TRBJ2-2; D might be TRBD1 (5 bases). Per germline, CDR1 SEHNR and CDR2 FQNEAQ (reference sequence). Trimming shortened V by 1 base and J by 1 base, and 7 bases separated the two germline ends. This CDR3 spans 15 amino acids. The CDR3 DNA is TGTGCCAGCAGCTTAGGACAGATGAACACCGGGGAGCTGTTTTTT. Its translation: CASSLGQMNTGELFF.

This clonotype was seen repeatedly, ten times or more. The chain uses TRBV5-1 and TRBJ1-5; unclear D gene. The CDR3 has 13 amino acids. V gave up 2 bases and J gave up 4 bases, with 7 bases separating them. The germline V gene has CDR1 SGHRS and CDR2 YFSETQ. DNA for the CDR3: TGCGCCAGCAGCTTCCAGTATAATCAGCCCCAGCATTTT. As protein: CASSFQYNQPQHF.

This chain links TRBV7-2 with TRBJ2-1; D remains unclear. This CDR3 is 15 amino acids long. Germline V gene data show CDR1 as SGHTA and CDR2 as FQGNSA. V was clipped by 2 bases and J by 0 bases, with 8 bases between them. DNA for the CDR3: TGTGCCAGCAGCTTACAGCGCAGCTCCTACAATGAGCAGTTCTTC. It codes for CASSLQRSSYNEQFF.

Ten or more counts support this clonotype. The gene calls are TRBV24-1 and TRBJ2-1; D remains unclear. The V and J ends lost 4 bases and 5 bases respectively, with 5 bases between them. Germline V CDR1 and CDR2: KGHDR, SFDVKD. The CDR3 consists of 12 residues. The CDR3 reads CATSEPDNEQFF. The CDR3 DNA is TGTGCCACCAGTGAACCGGACAATGAGCAGTTCTTC.

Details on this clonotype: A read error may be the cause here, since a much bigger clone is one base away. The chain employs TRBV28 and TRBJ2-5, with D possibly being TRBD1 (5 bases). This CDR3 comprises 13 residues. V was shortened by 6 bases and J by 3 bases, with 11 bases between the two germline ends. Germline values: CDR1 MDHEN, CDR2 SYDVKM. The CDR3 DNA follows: TGTGCCAGCAGGACATGGGGCAAAGAGACCCAGTACTTC. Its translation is CASRTWGKETQYF.

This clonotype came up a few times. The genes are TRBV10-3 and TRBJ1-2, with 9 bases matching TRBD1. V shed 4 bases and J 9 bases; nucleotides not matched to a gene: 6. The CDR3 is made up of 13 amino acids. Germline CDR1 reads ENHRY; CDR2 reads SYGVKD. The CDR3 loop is CAISGDREESYTF. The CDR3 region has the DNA TGTGCCATCAGTGGGGACAGGGAGGAGAGCTACACCTTC.

The CDR3 DNA follows: TGCAGTGCTAACCGGGAGACCATGAACACTGAAGCTTTCTTT. Residues: CSANRETMNTEAFF. The gene calls are TRBV20-1 and TRBJ1-1, with D unclear. The germline gives CDR1 DFQATT, CDR2 SNEGSKA (reference sequence). V shed 4 bases and J shed 0 bases, with 12 bases lying between them. The CDR3 is made up of 14 amino acids.

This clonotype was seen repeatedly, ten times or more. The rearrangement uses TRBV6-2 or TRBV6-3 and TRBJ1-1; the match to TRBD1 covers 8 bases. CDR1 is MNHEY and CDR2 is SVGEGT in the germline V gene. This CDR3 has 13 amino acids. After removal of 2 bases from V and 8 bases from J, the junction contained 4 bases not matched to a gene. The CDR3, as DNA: TGTGCCAGCAGTTACGCCGACAGGGGCGAAGCTTTCTTT. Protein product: CASSYADRGEAFF.

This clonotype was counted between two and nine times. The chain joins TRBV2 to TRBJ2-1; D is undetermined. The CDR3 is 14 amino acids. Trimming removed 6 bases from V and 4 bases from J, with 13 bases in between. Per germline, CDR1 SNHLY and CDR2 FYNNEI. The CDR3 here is CASRELSGYNEQFF. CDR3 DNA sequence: TGTGCCAGCAGGGAACTTTCTGGGTACAATGAGCAGTTCTTC. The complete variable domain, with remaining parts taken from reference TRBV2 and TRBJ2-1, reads EPEVTQTPSHQVTQMGQEVILRCVPISNHLYFYWYRQILGQKVEFLVSFYNNEISEKSEIFDDQFSVERPDGSNFTLKIRSTKLEDSAMYFCASRELSGYNEQFFGPGTRLTVL.

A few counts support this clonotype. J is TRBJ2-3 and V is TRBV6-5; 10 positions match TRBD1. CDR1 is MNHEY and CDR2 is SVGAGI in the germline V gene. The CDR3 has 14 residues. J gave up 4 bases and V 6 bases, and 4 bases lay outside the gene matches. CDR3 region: CASRGQGRADTQYF. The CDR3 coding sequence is TGTGCCAGCAGGGGACAGGGGAGGGCAGATACGCAGTATTTT.

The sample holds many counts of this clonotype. The CDR3 reads CSARDARSSGGRETQYF. DNA for the CDR3: TGCAGTGCTAGAGACGCCCGGTCGTCGGGGGGGAGAGAGACCCAGTACTTC. This chain joins TRBV20-1 and TRBJ2-5; 8 positions match TRBD2. The CDR3 runs to 17 residues. In germline, CDR1 is DFQATT, CDR2 SNEGSKA (reference sequence). V shed 0 bases and J 4 bases; nucleotides not matched to a gene: 13.

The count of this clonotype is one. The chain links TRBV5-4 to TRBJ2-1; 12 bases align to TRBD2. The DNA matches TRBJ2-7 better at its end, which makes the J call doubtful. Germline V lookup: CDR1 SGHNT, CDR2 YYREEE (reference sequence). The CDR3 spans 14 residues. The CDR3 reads CASKGLAGHNEQYF. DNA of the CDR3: TGTGCCAGCAAGGGACTAGCGGGCCACAATGAGCAGTACTTC.

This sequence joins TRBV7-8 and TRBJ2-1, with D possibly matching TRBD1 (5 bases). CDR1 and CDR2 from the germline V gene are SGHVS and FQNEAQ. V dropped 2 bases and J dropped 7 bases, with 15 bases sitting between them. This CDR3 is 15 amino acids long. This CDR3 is CASSLMGWGANEQFF. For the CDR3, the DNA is TGTGCCAGCAGCTTAATGGGTTGGGGCGCGAATGAGCAGTTCTTC.

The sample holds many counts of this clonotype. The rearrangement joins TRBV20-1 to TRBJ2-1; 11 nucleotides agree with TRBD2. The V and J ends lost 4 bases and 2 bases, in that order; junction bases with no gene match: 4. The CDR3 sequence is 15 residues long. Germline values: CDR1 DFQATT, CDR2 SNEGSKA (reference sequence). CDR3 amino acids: CSANLLAGAYNEQFF. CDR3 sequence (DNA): TGCAGTGCTAATTTACTAGCGGGGGCCTACAATGAGCAGTTCTTC.